This is a list of T cell receptor beta chains from one sample in a study of cytomegalovirus exposure and HLA in healthy donors. The method was immunoSEQ multiplex PCR; TCRdb's version includes in-frame clones alone and lacks a portion of them. The sample shows over 60,000 clones, approximately 70% of them seen only once. Sequencing was done on a sample of PBMCs. The receptors derive from a male donor in good health and CMV-seropositive. CDR3s include the opening cysteine and the closing phenylalanine or tryptophan. The D gene is left open where the match is weak. The size entry is marked missing in some rows and otherwise reads once, few, many or a size class.

j_call v_call clone_size d_call cdr3_aa cdr3_nt
TRBJ1-6 TRBV15 - - CATSREIYNSPLHF TGTGCCACCAGCAGAGAAATATATAATTCACCCCTCCACTTT
TRBJ1-3 TRBV29-1 - - CSVASTGNTIYF TGCAGCGTTGCCAGTACTGGAAACACCATATATTTT
TRBJ2-4 TRBV5-4 few TRBD2 CAWRAGGLGIQYF TGTGCCTGGAGGGCGGGAGGACTGGGCATTCAGTACTTC
TRBJ1-1 TRBV7-8 - TRBD1 CASSFQTGRTEAFF TGTGCCAGCAGCTTCCAGACAGGGAGAACTGAAGCTTTCTTT
TRBJ2-1 TRBV10-2 - - CASSDGGQGRNEQFF TGCGCCAGCAGTGACGGGGGGCAGGGGAGGAATGAGCAGTTCTTC
TRBJ1-2 TRBV21-1 - - CASSNLGQGVYGYTF TGTGCCAGCAGCAATTTGGGACAGGGGGTCTATGGCTACACCTTC
TRBJ2-3 TRBV15 - - CATRQNSDTDTQYF TGTGCCACCCGACAGAATTCTGACACAGATACGCAGTATTTT
TRBJ1-1 TRBV11-2 - TRBD1 CASSPSLGTATEAFF TGTGCCAGCAGCCCCAGCCTCGGGACAGCCACTGAAGCTTTCTTT
TRBJ1-2 TRBV4-1 - - CASSLQTGRVNYGYTF TGCGCCAGCAGCCTCCAAACAGGGAGGGTCAACTATGGCTACACCTTC
TRBJ1-1 TRBV6-5 - - CASSYSANTEAFF TGTGCCAGCAGTTACTCAGCGAACACTGAAGCTTTCTTT
TRBJ2-7 TRBV7-9 few TRBD2 CASSLQAGSGYEQYF TGTGCCAGCAGCTTACAAGCGGGATCGGGATACGAGCAGTACTTC
TRBJ2-7 TRBV14 - - CASSQDWARAYEQYF TGTGCCAGCAGCCAAGATTGGGCCAGGGCTTACGAGCAGTACTTC
TRBJ2-1 TRBV4-1 - TRBD1 CASSQEPGQSYNEQFF TGCGCCAGCAGCCAGGAACCGGGACAGAGCTACAATGAGCAGTTCTTC
TRBJ2-7 TRBV5-1 - - CASSPQGRYEQYF TGCGCCAGCTCACCCCAGGGCCGCTACGAGCAGTACTTC
TRBJ1-5 TRBV21-1 - - CASRTYHRDQPQHF TGTGCCAGCAGGACTTACCACAGGGACCAGCCCCAGCATTTT
TRBJ2-7 TRBV6-1 - - CASSGGSSYEQYF TGTGCCAGCAGTGGTGGGAGCTCCTACGAGCAGTACTTC
TRBJ1-1 TRBV28 - - CASGNPEAFF TGTGCCTCGGGGAACCCTGAAGCTTTCTTT
TRBJ2-5 TRBV11-2 - TRBD1 CASRNPGQGVETQYF TGTGCCAGCAGGAATCCGGGACAGGGAGTGGAGACCCAGTACTTC
TRBJ2-2 TRBV6-6 - TRBD1 CASSYSTRQGTGELFF TGTGCCAGCAGTTACTCTACGAGACAGGGGACCGGGGAGCTGTTTTTT
TRBJ2-3 TRBV5-1 once TRBD1 CASSLVGGGSTDTQYF TGCGCCAGCAGCTTGGTAGGGGGCGGTAGCACAGATACGCAGTATTTT
TRBJ1-2 TRBV7-9 few TRBD1 CASSPGTGFWGYTF TGTGCCAGCAGCCCCGGGACAGGGTTTTGGGGCTACACCTTC
TRBJ2-2 TRBV19 - - CASSMKDSRTGELFF TGTGCCAGTAGTATGAAGGACAGTCGCACCGGGGAGCTGTTTTTT
TRBJ1-2 TRBV5-5 - - CASSLGQGPNYGYTF TGTGCCAGCAGCTTGGGCCAGGGCCCAAACTATGGCTACACCTTC
TRBJ2-2 TRBV6-1 - TRBD1 CASSQGATGELFF TGTGCCAGCAGTCAGGGGGCAACCGGGGAGCTGTTTTTT
TRBJ1-3 TRBV6-6 - - CAGSSGNTIYF TGTGCCGGGAGTTCTGGAAACACCATATATTTT
TRBJ2-6 TRBV9 few - CASSRVSGANVLTF TGTGCCAGCAGCCGGGTCTCTGGGGCCAACGTCCTGACTTTC
TRBJ2-2 TRBV4-1 - - CASSQAEAGLTGELFF TGCGCCAGCAGCCAAGCGGAGGCAGGCCTCACCGGGGAGCTGTTTTTT
TRBJ2-7 TRBV7-2 - TRBD2 CASSLARLAVSYEQYF TGTGCCAGCAGCTTAGCTAGACTAGCGGTCTCCTACGAGCAGTACTTC
TRBJ2-2 TRBV5-4 - TRBD2 CASKNAGSGSLSGELFF TGTGCCAGCAAGAACGCGGGAAGCGGGAGCTTGTCCGGGGAGCTGTTTTTT
TRBJ2-1 TRBV7-2 - - CASSLGSGWDEQFF TGTGCCAGCAGCTTAGGATCGGGGTGGGATGAGCAGTTCTTC
TRBJ2-3 TRBV19 - - CASSIGFFTSVMVDTQYF TGTGCCAGTAGTATAGGGTTTTTTACTAGTGTTATGGTGGATACGCAGTATTTT
TRBJ2-1 TRBV7-9 - TRBD2 CSSSLVQLAGRSSYNEQFF TGTTCCAGCAGCTTAGTTCAACTAGCGGGCCGAAGCTCCTACAATGAGCAGTTCTTC
TRBJ1-5 TRBV2 - TRBD1 CASSATGGDQPQHF TGTGCCAGCAGTGCCACAGGGGGCGATCAGCCCCAGCATTTT
TRBJ1-4 TRBV4-1 few TRBD1 CASSLPTGLTTNEKLFF TGCGCCAGCAGCTTACCGACAGGGCTGACAACTAATGAAAAACTGTTTTTT
TRBJ2-1 TRBV5-4 - - CASSAAQGFRAYNEQFF TGTGCCAGCAGCGCAGCCCAGGGGTTCAGGGCCTACAATGAGCAGTTCTTC
TRBJ1-1 TRBV7-9 - - CASSREANTEAFF TGTGCTAGCAGCCGAGAGGCGAACACTGAAGCTTTCTTT